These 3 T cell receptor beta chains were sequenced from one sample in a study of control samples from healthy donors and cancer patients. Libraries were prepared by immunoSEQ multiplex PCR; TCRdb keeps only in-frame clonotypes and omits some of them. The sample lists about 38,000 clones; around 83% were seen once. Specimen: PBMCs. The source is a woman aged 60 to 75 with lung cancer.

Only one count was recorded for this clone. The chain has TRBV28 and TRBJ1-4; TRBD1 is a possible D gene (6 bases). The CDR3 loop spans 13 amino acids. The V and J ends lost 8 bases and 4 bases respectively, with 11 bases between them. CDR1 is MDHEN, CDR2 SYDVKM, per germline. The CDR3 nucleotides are TGTGCCAGCCGGGGGCCCCTTAATGAAAAACTGTTTTTT. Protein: CASRGPLNEKLFF.

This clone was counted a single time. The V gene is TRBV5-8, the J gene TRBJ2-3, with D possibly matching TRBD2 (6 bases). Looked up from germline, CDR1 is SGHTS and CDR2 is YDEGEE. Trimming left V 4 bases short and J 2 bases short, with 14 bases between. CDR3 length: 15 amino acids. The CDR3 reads CASSEPGVTTDTQYF. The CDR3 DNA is TGTGCCAGCAGCGAACCGGGAGTCACCACAGATACGCAGTATTTT.

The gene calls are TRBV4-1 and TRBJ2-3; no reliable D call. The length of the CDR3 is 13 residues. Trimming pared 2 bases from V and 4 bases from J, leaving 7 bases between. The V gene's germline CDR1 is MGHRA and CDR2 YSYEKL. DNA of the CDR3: TGCGCCAGCAGCCAACCCGGAGCAGATACGCAGTATTTT. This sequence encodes CASSQPGADTQYF.